This T cell receptor (delta chain) was sequenced in a study of Vδ1+ human thymocytes (dated by TCRdb to between 2018 and 2020). Turning to the overall study: As a data resource, the study described the mRNA-level TRG and TRD CDR3 repertoires of highly purified Vdelta1+ thymocytes obtained from young children. Earlier work had validated the multiplex-based CDR3 amplicon strategy against 5'RACE-based methods for generating CDR3 amplicons. The study at large found these results: Donors shared many TRG clonotypes (up to roughly 6.9x10^3), but TRD repertoires were essentially private, with at most 116 shared. Despite high sort purity, approximately 19% of thymic TRD sequences were Vdelta2 (and few Vdelta3), unlike peripheral blood Vdelta1+ controls. The thymic TRG and TRD repertoires appeared highly polyclonal, with Gaussian CDR3 length distributions, in contrast to the oligoclonal repertoires of peripheral blood. Because unexpected Vdelta2 sequences could lead to misinterpretation of bulk repertoire data, the authors recommended using highly purified populations and validating at the single-cell level. Because no clustering by age or sex was seen, donors were not stratified by age or sex in the analyses.

About this clone itself: Its antigen specificity is not known. No much larger clonotype is one base removed from it; base qualities were not supplied.

Thymic samples were depleted of alphabeta T cells, then CD3+ TCRVdelta1+ TCRVdelta2- thymocytes were FACS-sorted. The purity of the sorted Vdelta1+ thymocytes fell between roughly 97% and 99.6%. Thymic specimens came from roughly eight paediatric patients undergoing corrective cardiac surgery, aged from roughly 5 days to 17 months. Thymic tissue was dispersed, and mononuclear cells were isolated on a Histopaque-1077 density gradient. For staining, the antibodies used were anti-TCRVdelta1 clone TS8.2, anti-TCRVdelta2 clone B6, anti-CD3 clone HIT3a and anti-TCRalphabeta clone IP26. The CDR3, from cysteine to phenylalanine, totals 20 residues. Only the CDR3 DNA stays, 60 bases, in frame from base 1. CDR1 and CDR2 are read off the germline V gene as TSWWSYY and QGS. Relative to germline, V is missing 5 bases and J is missing 2 bases, with 23 bases of the junction outside any gene match. RNA was extracted with the RNeasy mini kit and reverse transcribed using Superscript III. CDR3 amplicons were produced by multiplex PCR using pooled V-gene forward primers and a constant-region reverse primer with Illumina adaptor overhangs. After gel purification, amplicons were indexed with Nextera index primers over roughly 8 extra PCR cycles and were then purified with AMPure XP beads. Sequencing of the libraries was done on an Illumina MiSeq using paired-end 250 bp reads, dual indexing and a 20% PhiX spike-in. In the authors' own workflow: Read quality was checked with FastQC, and TRG read pairs were merged using ea-utils fastq-join. Annotation of sequences was performed with IMGT/HighV-QUEST, only productive sequences with unambiguous V-gene assignment were retained, and clonotypes were defined by identical CDR3 sequence. For downstream analysis, VDJtools 1.1.1, tcR 2.2.3, Treemap and vegan Shannon diversity in R 3.4.4 were used. Clones were re-identified by TCRdb from the public reads with CATT, and rows with the same DNA were merged. The V and J calls and clone size are TCRdb's, not the authors'. For this sample there are around 76,000 delta-chain clones; around 32% appear just once. The top ten clonotypes cover more than 0.25% of the sample.

The chain is assembled from TRDV1 and TRDJ1, with TRDD3 identical over 7 junction bases. This receptor was obtained from a boy younger than two who had congenital heart surgery. Sequenced material: Vdelta1+ gamma-delta thymocytes from the thymus. The cell subset or site label of this sample denotes: FACS-sorted CD3+ TCRalphabeta- TCRVdelta1+ TCRVdelta2- thymocytes. The CDR3 is CALGKKLAPRWWGTTDKLIF. The DNA sequence is TGTGCTCTTGGGAAGAAGCTCGCCCCTCGTTGGTGGGGGACAACCGATAAACTCATCTTT.